This T cell receptor (beta chain) was observed in a study of T cell clonality in common variable immunodeficiency. General observations from the study: Compared with controls, CVID subjects had fewer shared TCRbeta clones. Compared with healthy controls, CVID subjects showed increased TCRbeta clonality, mostly in about a third.

This table comes from immunoSEQ multiplex PCR, and its TCRdb copy is limited to in-frame clones, with some not included. The sample shows roughly 32,000 clones, none of them appearing just once. The CDR3 sequence is 16 residues long. Looked up from germline, CDR1 is PRHDT and CDR2 is FYEKMQ (reference sequence). The J segment lost 4 bases and the V segment lost 6 bases, leaving 13 bases of the junction unmatched. The table lists this clone with many counts. Its matching antigen is unknown. The CDR3 end is not reached by the read, which stops 3 residues before it; the germline J gene fills it in. The V call is TRBV13, the J call TRBJ1-1; 8 bases agree with TRBD1. This TCR was recovered from a person aged 18 to 75 in good health. Specimen: peripheral blood mononuclear cells. The CDR3 DNA, read in part, is TGTGCCAGCAGTCCTCGGACAGGGTGGCAGGGCACTGAA. Translation gives CASSPRTGWQGTE. The entire CDR3 is CASSPRTGWQGTEAFF.